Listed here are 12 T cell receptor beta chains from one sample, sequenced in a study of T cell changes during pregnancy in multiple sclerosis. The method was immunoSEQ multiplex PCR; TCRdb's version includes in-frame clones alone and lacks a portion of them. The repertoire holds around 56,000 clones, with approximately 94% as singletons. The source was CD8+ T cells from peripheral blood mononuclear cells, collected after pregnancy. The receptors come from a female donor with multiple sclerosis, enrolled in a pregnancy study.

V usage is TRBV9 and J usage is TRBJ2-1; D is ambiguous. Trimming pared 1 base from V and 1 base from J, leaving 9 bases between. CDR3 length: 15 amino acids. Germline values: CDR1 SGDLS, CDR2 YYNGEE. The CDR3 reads CASSVLADSYNEQFF. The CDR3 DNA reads TGTGCCAGCAGCGTACTGGCCGATTCCTACAATGAGCAGTTCTTC.

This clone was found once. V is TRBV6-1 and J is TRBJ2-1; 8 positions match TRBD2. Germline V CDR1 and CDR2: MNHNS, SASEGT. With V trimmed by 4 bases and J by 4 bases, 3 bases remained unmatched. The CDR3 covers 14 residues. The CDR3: CASSVSGNYNEQFF. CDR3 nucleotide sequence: TGTGCCAGCAGTGTTAGCGGGAATTACAATGAGCAGTTCTTC.

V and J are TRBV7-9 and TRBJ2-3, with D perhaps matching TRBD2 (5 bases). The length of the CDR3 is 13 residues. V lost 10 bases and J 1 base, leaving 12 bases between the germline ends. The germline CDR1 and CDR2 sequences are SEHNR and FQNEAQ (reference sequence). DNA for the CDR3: TGTGCCATCCAGGAGGCGGGCACAGATACGCAGTATTTT. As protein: CAIQEAGTDTQYF.

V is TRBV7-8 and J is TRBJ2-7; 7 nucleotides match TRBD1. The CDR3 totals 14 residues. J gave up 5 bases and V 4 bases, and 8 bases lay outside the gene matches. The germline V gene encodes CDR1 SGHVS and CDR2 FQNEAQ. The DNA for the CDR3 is TGTGCCAGCAGCTCCGGACAGGCATTGCACGAGCAGTACTTC. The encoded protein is CASSSGQALHEQYF. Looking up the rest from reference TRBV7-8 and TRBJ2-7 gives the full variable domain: GAGVSQSPRYKVAKRGQDVALRCDPISGHVSLFWYQQALGQGPEFLTYFQNEAQLDKSGLPSDRFFAERPEGSVSTLKIQRTQQEDSAVYLCASSSGQALHEQYFGPGTRLTVT.

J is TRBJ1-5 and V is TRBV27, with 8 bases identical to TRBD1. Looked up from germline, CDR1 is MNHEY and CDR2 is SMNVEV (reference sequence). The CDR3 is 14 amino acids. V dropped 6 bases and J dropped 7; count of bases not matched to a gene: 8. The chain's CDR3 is CASSVRQGRQPQHF. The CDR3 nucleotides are TGTGCCAGCAGCGTCAGACAGGGGAGGCAGCCCCAGCATTTT.

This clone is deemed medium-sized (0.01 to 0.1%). The CDR3 region is CASSYGQGNTIYF. CDR3 DNA: TGTGCCAGCAGCTACGGACAGGGTAACACCATATATTTT. This chain links TRBV7-2 with TRBJ1-3; 8 bases match TRBD1. This CDR3 is built from 13 residues. Germline V gives CDR1 SGHTA, CDR2 FQGNSA. J gave up 7 bases and V 4 bases, and 3 bases lay outside the gene matches. The full variable domain, rest sourced from reference TRBV7-2 and TRBJ1-3, is GAGVSQSPSNKVTEKGKDVELRCDPISGHTALYWYRQSLGQGLEFLIYFQGNSAPDKSGLPSDRFSAERTGGSVSTLTIQRTQQEDSAVYLCASSYGQGNTIYFGEGSWLTVV.

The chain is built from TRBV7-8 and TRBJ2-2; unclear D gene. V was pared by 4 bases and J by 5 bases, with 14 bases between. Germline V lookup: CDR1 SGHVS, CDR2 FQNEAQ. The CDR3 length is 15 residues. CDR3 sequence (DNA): TGTGCCAGCAGCTATTTGCACGGTCTAACCGGGGAGCTGTTTTTT. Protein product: CASSYLHGLTGELFF.

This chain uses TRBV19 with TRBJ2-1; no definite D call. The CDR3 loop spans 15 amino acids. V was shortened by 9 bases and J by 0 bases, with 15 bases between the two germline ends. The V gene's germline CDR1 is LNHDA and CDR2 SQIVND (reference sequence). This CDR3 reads CASQISDSSYNEQFF. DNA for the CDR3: TGTGCCAGCCAAATATCCGATAGCTCCTACAATGAGCAGTTCTTC. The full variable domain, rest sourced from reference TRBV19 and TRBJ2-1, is DGGITQSPKYLFRKEGQNVTLSCEQNLNHDAMYWYRQDPGQGLRLIYYSQIVNDFQKGDIAEGYSVSREKKESFPLTVTSAQKNPTAFYLCASQISDSSYNEQFFGPGTRLTVL.

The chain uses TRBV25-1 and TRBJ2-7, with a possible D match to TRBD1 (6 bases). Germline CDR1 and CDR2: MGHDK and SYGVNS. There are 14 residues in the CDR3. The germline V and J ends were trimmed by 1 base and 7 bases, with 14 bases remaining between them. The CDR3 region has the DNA TGTGCCAGCAGTGAATCTAGAACAGGGAGTGAGCAGTACTTC. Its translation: CASSESRTGSEQYF.

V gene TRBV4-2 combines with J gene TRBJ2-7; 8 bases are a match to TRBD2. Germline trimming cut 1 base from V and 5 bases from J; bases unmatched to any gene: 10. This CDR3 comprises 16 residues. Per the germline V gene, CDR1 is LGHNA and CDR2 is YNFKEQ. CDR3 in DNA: TGTGCCAGCAGCCAAGCCACTAGCGGAGGTCCCCACGAGCAGTACTTC. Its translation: CASSQATSGGPHEQYF.

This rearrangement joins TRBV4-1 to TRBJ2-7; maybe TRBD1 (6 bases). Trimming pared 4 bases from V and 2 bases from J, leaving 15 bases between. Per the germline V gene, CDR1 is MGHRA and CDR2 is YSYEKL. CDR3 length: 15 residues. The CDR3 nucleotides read TGCGCCAGCAGCCTTCGACCGTCAGGGGCCTACGAGCAGTACTTC. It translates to CASSLRPSGAYEQYF.

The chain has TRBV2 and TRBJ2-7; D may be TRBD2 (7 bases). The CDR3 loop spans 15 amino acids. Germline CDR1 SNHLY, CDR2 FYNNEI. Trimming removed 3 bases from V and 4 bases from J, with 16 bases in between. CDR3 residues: CASSDEGGRGYEQYF. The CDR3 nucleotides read TGTGCCAGCAGTGATGAAGGTGGGAGGGGGTACGAGCAGTACTTC.